A single sample gave rise to the 22 T cell receptor beta chains below, sequenced in a study of a mutant IDH1 vaccine in newly diagnosed glioma. Time point defined: baseline, week 1 (first vaccination visit). Noted treatment: pre-vaccination baseline after standard-of-care therapy. Only in-frame clones appear in the TCRdb table, and some are missing; sequencing was by immunoSEQ multiplex PCR. Among about 30,000 clones listed, more than 65% were seen once. The source was PBMCs, collected from a glioma patient treated with radiotherapy, temozolomide or both. These receptor sequences come from a man aged 30 to 39 with glioma.

The J gene is TRBJ1-3, the V gene TRBV2, with D possibly being TRBD1 (6 bases). Germline-derived CDR1 and CDR2 are SNHLY and FYNNEI. The CDR3 spans 16 residues. Trimming cost V 6 bases and J 0 bases, with 15 bases left between them. The CDR3 DNA sequence: TGTGCCAGCAGAATAGACAGGCGACACTCTGGAAACACCATATATTTT. Translation: CASRIDRRHSGNTIYF.

The genes are TRBV15 and TRBJ2-5; D is unclear. Germline CDR1 is LNHNV and CDR2 is YYDKDF (reference sequence). This CDR3 spans 13 amino acids. Trimming cost V 2 bases and J 3 bases, with 7 bases left between them. DNA of the CDR3: TGTGCCACCAGCAGAATTGGCGAAGAGACCCAGTACTTC. Translation: CATSRIGEETQYF.

This chain uses TRBV5-1 with TRBJ1-5, with D uncertain. Trimming left V 4 bases short and J 5 bases short, with 10 bases between. CDR1 and CDR2 from the germline V gene are SGHRS and YFSETQ. The length of the CDR3 is 13 residues. CDR3 sequence (DNA): TGCGCCAGCAGCGCGGACGTTGATCAGCCCCAGCATTTT. It specifies CASSADVDQPQHF.

The chain uses TRBV5-5 and TRBJ2-2; the D is unclear. This CDR3 contains 12 residues. V shed 5 bases and J shed 0 bases, with 2 bases lying between them. From germline, CDR1 is SGHKS and CDR2 YYEKEE (reference sequence). The CDR3 protein is CASRPNTGELFF. The DNA for the CDR3 is TGTGCCAGCAGACCGAACACCGGGGAGCTGTTTTTT.

The rearrangement uses TRBV5-6 and TRBJ2-3; D remains ambiguous. This CDR3 comprises 16 residues. Germline V gives CDR1 SGHDT, CDR2 YYEEEE. The V end was cut by 2 bases, the J end by 2 bases, with 15 bases between. This CDR3 reads CASSFGAIPYTDTQYF. CDR3 nucleotide sequence: TGTGCCAGCAGCTTTGGCGCAATCCCTTACACAGATACGCAGTATTTT.

The chain recombines TRBV9 with TRBJ1-1, with unresolved D. Trimming took off 0 bases at V and 2 bases at J, with 8 bases between the two ends. CDR1 SGDLS and CDR2 YYNGEE come from the germline V gene. The CDR3 covers 14 residues. Here the CDR3 reads CASSVATGNTEAFF. CDR3 DNA sequence: TGTGCCAGCAGCGTAGCTACGGGAAACACTGAAGCTTTCTTT.

The chain uses TRBV29-1 and TRBJ2-7; 13 bases are a match to TRBD2. Germline loops: CDR1 SQVTM, CDR2 ANQGSEA. The CDR3 has 15 amino acids. Losses at the gene ends were 7 bases for V and 0 bases for J; bases not matched to a gene: 6. The CDR3 is CSAGTSGISSYEQYF. The CDR3 DNA reads as TGCAGCGCCGGGACTAGCGGGATAAGCTCCTACGAGCAGTACTTC.

The rearrangement links TRBV7-2 to TRBJ2-7; 11 positions match TRBD1. The length of the CDR3 is 15 residues. Per germline, CDR1 SGHTA and CDR2 FQGNSA. Trimming at V came to 5 bases and at J to 3 bases, leaving 6 bases not matched to a gene. CDR3 region: CASSPRTGGFYEQYF. The CDR3 DNA reads TGTGCCAGCAGCCCTCGGACAGGGGGCTTCTACGAGCAGTACTTC.

The chain uses TRBV19 and TRBJ1-1; D uncertain. This CDR3 is built from 14 residues. Per the germline V gene, CDR1 is LNHDA and CDR2 is SQIVND (reference sequence). V lost 1 base to trimming and J lost 4 bases, with 10 bases between them. The DNA of the CDR3 is TGTGCCAGTAGTATAGCCACGGACGGCACTGAAGCTTTCTTT. Protein product: CASSIATDGTEAFF.

V usage is TRBV9 and J usage is TRBJ2-3, with 7 bases that match TRBD2. J lost 6 bases, V lost 0 bases, and 10 bases had no gene match. This CDR3 has 16 amino acids. The germline CDR1 and CDR2 sequences are SGDLS and YYNGEE. The DNA of the CDR3 is TGTGCCAGCAGCGTAGATCCAGCGGGGTTTCGGGATACGCAGTATTTT. Its translation: CASSVDPAGFRDTQYF.

The rearrangement links TRBV19 to TRBJ2-1; unclear D gene. Germline values: CDR1 LNHDA, CDR2 SQIVND (reference sequence). CDR3 length equals 14 residues. Trimming cost V 5 bases and J 0 bases, with 8 bases left between them. The CDR3 sequence: CASSYGYSYNEQFF. The DNA of the CDR3 is TGTGCCAGTAGTTACGGCTACTCCTACAATGAGCAGTTCTTC.

This clone was detected once. This chain connects TRBV30 to TRBJ2-7; unclear D gene. Per the germline V gene, CDR1 is GTSNPN and CDR2 is SVGIG (reference sequence). This CDR3 has 17 residues. The V and J ends lost 1 base and 0 bases respectively, with 19 bases between them. CDR3 protein: CAWSDPINRPNSYEQYF. The CDR3 DNA reads as TGTGCCTGGAGTGACCCTATTAACAGACCGAACTCCTACGAGCAGTACTTC.

The chain couples TRBV18 to TRBJ1-1, with D unclear. Between the trimmed V and J ends, which lost 2 bases and 0 bases, there was a span of 7 bases. This CDR3 is 14 amino acids long. The germline gives CDR1 KGHSH, CDR2 LQKENI. CDR3 sequence: CASSPGGLNTEAFF. The CDR3 nucleotides read TGTGCCAGCTCACCAGGCGGCCTGAACACTGAAGCTTTCTTT.

The chain recombines TRBV2 with TRBJ1-4; D ambiguous. The V gene's germline CDR1 is SNHLY and CDR2 FYNNEI. V was trimmed by 6 bases and J by 4 bases, leaving 9 bases between them. The CDR3 is 13 residues long. This chain's CDR3 is CASRDLRNEKLFF. Here the CDR3 DNA reads TGTGCCAGCAGGGACCTACGTAATGAAAAACTGTTTTTT.

This clone appeared once. This chain connects TRBV27 to TRBJ2-3; possibly TRBD2 for D (6 bases). V was clipped by 4 bases and J by 2 bases, with 10 bases between them. This CDR3 spans 14 amino acids. Germline V gene lookup returns CDR1 MNHEY and CDR2 SMNVEV (reference sequence). CDR3 sequence: CASSSPGLTDTQYF. CDR3 DNA: TGTGCCAGCAGTTCCCCGGGACTCACAGATACGCAGTATTTT.

This chain connects TRBV6-1 to TRBJ2-7, with D perhaps given as TRBD1 or TRBD2 (5 bases each). Germline assignment: CDR1 MNHNS and CDR2 SASEGT. Trimming removed 1 base from V and 0 bases from J, with 13 bases in between. The CDR3 sequence is 16 residues long. CDR3 DNA sequence: TGTGCCAGCAGTGAAGTTCGGGGCCTGAGCTCCTACGAGCAGTACTTC. It is translated as CASSEVRGLSSYEQYF.

This chain uses TRBV7-9 with TRBJ2-7; 11 bases are shared with TRBD1. The germline gives CDR1 SEHNR, CDR2 FQNEAQ (reference sequence). The CDR3 loop spans 16 amino acids. Losses at the gene ends were 5 bases for V and 2 bases for J; bases not matched to a gene: 8. DNA of the CDR3: TGTGCCAGCAGCCTGGGCCCGGGACAGGGGGCCTACGAGCAGTACTTC. Translation gives CASSLGPGQGAYEQYF.

This clone appeared a few times. This rearrangement joins TRBV4-3 to TRBJ1-1, with a weak D call TRBD1 (6 bases). Trimming took off 3 bases at V and 11 bases at J, with 16 bases between the two ends. Germline lookup yields CDR1 LGHNA and CDR2 YSLEER. This CDR3 contains 13 residues. CDR3: CASSHSQGRMAFF. CDR3 sequence (DNA): TGCGCCAGCAGCCATTCTCAGGGGCGTATGGCTTTCTTT.

This clone turned up a few times. This chain connects TRBV2 to TRBJ1-5, with D possibly TRBD1 on 6 matching bases. Germline V gene lookup returns CDR1 SNHLY and CDR2 FYNNEI. Trimming took 4 bases from V and 6 from J, leaving 10 bases between them. The CDR3 spans 13 residues. The CDR3 here is CASSGWGRQPQHF. In nucleotides, the CDR3 is TGTGCCAGCAGTGGGTGGGGGCGTCAGCCCCAGCATTTT.

The CDR3 DNA reads TGTGCCAGCAGCTCCTTGGGGGATACGCAGTATTTT. This codes for CASSSLGDTQYF. The rearrangement links TRBV7-9 to TRBJ2-3; D remains ambiguous. From germline, CDR1 is SEHNR and CDR2 FQNEAQ (reference sequence). The germline V and J ends were trimmed by 4 bases and 6 bases, with 8 bases remaining between them. This CDR3 is built from 12 residues.

The J gene is TRBJ1-6, the V gene TRBV2, with a tentative D call TRBD1 (6 bases). CDR3 length: 11 residues. Germline V gene lookup returns CDR1 SNHLY and CDR2 FYNNEI. Trimming shortened V by 6 bases and J by 9 bases, and 6 bases separated the two germline ends. CDR3 bases: TGTGCCAGCAGAGGGGGTTCACCCCTCCACTTT. It translates to CASRGGSPLHF.

This clone has just a few counts. V is TRBV10-2 and J is TRBJ1-5; D is undetermined. The length of the CDR3 is 12 residues. From germline, CDR1 is WSHSY and CDR2 SAAADI. V was pared by 0 bases and J by 6 bases, with 3 bases between. This chain's CDR3 is CASSESPQPQHF. In DNA form, the CDR3 reads TGCGCCAGCAGTGAGTCGCCTCAGCCCCAGCATTTT.